This entry describes one T cell receptor beta chain. Its antigen is undetermined. The authors' processing: Out-of-frame sequences were removed, leaving a few million distinct TCRbeta sequences. Produced via immunoSEQ multiplex PCR; TCRdb's table is partial and in-frame only. The V and J calls and clone size are taken from that table; D and trimming were inferred from the DNA. The data contain some 67,000 clones, about 80% of them singletons. The sort gate was single viable CD3+CD4+CD8-CD45RO+ cells for memory CD4+ T cells. This entry belongs to a study of memory CD4+ T cells and cytomegalovirus serostatus. Study outcomes and limitations: CD4+ memory repertoires contained about two fifths of the 164 reported CMV TCRbeta sequences.

The CDR3 is made up of 13 amino acids. The germline V gene has CDR1 SGHTA and CDR2 FQGNSA. V lost 3 bases, J lost 1 base, and 6 bases lay in between. The receptor was isolated from an adult in good health and CMV-seropositive. Sequenced material: memory CD4+ T cells from blood. The rearrangement uses TRBV7-2 and TRBJ1-1; D remains unclear. CDR3 sequence (DNA): TGTGCCAGCAGCTTTACCACGAACACTGAAGCTTTCTTT. Translating it yields CASSFTTNTEAFF.